This TCR beta chain was documented in a study of shared clonotypes between healthy human individuals. The protocol was immunoSEQ multiplex PCR, while the TCRdb copy is restricted to in-frame clones and leaves out a portion. The sample has over a million clones, over 95% seen once. This clone was counted once. Its antigen is still unknown. Study-wide findings and caveats: A reduction in generation probabilities was seen for non-shared clonotypes relative to those shared by all four donors.

V was clipped by 3 bases and J by 1 base, with 9 bases between them. Germline CDR1 SGHAT, CDR2 FQNNGV. This CDR3 has 14 amino acids. V gene TRBV11-2 combines with J gene TRBJ2-5; D gene ambiguous. The sequence came from a man in his thirties or forties in good health. The specimen sequenced was naive CD4+ T cells sorted from blood. Sample subset: CD45RA+ positively selected. The CDR3 region is CASSFARPQETQYF. The CDR3 DNA sequence: TGTGCCAGCAGCTTCGCGCGTCCCCAAGAGACCCAGTACTTC.